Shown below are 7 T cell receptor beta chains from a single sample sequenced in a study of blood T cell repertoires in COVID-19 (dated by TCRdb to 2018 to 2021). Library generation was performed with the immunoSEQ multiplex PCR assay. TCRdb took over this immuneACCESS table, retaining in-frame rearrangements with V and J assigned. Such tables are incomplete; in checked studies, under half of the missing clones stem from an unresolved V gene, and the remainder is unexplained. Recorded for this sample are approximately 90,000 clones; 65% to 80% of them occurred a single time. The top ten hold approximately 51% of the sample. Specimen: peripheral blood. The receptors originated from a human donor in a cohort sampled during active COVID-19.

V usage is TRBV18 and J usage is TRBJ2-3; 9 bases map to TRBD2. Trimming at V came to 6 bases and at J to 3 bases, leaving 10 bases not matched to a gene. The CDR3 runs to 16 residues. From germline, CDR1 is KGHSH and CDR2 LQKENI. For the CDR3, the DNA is TGTGCCAGCTCCCCCGAACAAAGCGGGAGGACAGATACGCAGTATTTT. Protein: CASSPEQSGRTDTQYF.

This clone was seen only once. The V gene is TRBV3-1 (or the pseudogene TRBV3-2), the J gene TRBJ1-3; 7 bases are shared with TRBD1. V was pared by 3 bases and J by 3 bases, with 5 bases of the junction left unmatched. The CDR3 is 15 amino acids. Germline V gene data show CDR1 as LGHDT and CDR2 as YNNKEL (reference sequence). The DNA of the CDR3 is TGTGCCAGCAGCCAGTCAGGGGGGTATGGAAACACCATATATTTT. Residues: CASSQSGGYGNTIYF.

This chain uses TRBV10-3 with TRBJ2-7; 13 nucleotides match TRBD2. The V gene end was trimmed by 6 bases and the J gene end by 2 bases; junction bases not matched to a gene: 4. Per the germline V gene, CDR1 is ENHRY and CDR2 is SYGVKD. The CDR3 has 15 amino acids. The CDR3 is CAIRPGLAGTYEQYF. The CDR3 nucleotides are TGTGCCATCAGACCGGGACTAGCGGGAACCTACGAGCAGTACTTC.

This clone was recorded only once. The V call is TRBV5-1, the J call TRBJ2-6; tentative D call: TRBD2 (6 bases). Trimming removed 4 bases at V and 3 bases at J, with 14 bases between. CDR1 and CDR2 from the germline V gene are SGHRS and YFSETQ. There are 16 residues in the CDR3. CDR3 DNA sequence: TGCGCCAGCAGCCTAGATACGGGGGTTGGGGCCAACGTCCTGACTTTC. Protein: CASSLDTGVGANVLTF. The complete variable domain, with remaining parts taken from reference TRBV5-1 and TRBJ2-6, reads KAGVTQTPRYLIKTRGQQVTLSCSPISGHRSVSWYQQTPGQGLQFLFEYFSETQRNKGNFPGRFSGRQFSNSRSEMNVSTLELGDSALYLCASSLDTGVGANVLTFGAGSRLTVL.

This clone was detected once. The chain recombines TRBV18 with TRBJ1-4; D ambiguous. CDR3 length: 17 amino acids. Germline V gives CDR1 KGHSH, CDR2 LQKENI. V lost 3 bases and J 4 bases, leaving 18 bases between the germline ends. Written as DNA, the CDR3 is TGTGCCAGCTCACCCAACCCCGGGAGGGCAGGTAATGAAAAACTGTTTTTT. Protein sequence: CASSPNPGRAGNEKLFF. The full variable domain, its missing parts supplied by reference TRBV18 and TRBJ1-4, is NAGVMQNPRHLVRRRGQEARLRCSPMKGHSHVYWYRQLPEEGLKFMVYLQKENIIDESGMPKERFSAEFPKEGPSILRIQQVVRGDSAAYFCASSPNPGRAGNEKLFFGSGTQLSVL.

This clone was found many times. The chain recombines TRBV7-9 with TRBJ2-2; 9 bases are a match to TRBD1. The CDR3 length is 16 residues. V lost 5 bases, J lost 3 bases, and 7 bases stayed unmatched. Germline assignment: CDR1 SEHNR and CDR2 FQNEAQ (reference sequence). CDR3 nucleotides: TGTGCCAGCAGCACCGGGACAGGGTTCTACACCGGGGAGCTGTTTTTT. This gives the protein CASSTGTGFYTGELFF.

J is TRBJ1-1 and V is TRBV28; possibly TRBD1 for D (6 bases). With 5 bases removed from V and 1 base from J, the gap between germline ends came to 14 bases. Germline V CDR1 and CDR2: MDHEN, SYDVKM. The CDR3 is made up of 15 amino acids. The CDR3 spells CASSVGGAGNTEAFF. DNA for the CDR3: TGTGCCAGCAGTGTCGGGGGGGCAGGGAACACTGAAGCTTTCTTT.